A single sample gave rise to the 7 T cell receptor beta chains below, sequenced in a study of a mutant IDH1 vaccine in newly diagnosed glioma. These TCRs' antigens remain unknown. As for time point: week 11, during vaccination. With topical imiquimod, each dose of the vaccine consisted of 300 ug of mutant IDH1 20-mer peptide. Measured with immunoSEQ multiplex PCR; TCRdb has only the in-frame clones, and not every one. The sample lists around 57,000 clones; approximately 91% were seen once. The source was PBMCs, collected from a glioma patient whose treatment included an IDH1 peptide vaccine. The receptors come from a man aged 35-49 years with glioma.

V and J are TRBV5-6 and TRBJ1-3; D remains unclear. Germline V CDR1 and CDR2: SGHDT, YYEEEE. The length of the CDR3 is 15 residues. The V end lost 0 bases, the J end lost 3 bases, and 10 bases lay between the germline ends. CDR3 bases: TGTGCCAGCAGCTTGGGGAGCGTTTTTGGAAACACCATATATTTT. Its translation is CASSLGSVFGNTIYF.

The V gene is TRBV28, the J gene TRBJ2-1, with D tentatively TRBD2 (6 bases). The CDR3 has 16 amino acids. Looked up from germline, CDR1 is MDHEN and CDR2 is SYDVKM. Trimming removed 6 bases at V and 4 bases at J, with 19 bases between. The chain's CDR3 is CASSPPGLLPYNEQFF. In DNA form, the CDR3 reads TGTGCCAGCAGCCCTCCGGGACTCCTTCCGTACAATGAGCAGTTCTTC.

The V gene is TRBV18, the J gene TRBJ1-5, with a tentative D call TRBD1 (6 bases). Trimming left V 1 base short and J 6 bases short, with 13 bases between. Germline-derived CDR1 and CDR2 are KGHSH and LQKENI. CDR3 size: 15 residues. CDR3 amino acids: CASSPQGQDSQPQHF. The CDR3 nucleotides are TGTGCCAGCTCACCACAGGGTCAGGACAGTCAGCCCCAGCATTTT.

The gene calls are TRBV29-1 and TRBJ2-2; D is undetermined. The CDR3 runs to 13 residues. The V gene lost 3 bases and the J gene lost 6 bases, with 11 bases spanning the gap. The V gene's germline CDR1 is SQVTM and CDR2 ANQGSEA. CDR3: CSVEVNPAGELFF. The CDR3 DNA reads as TGCAGCGTTGAGGTGAATCCGGCCGGGGAGCTGTTTTTT.

The J gene is TRBJ2-3, the V gene TRBV30; a possible D gene is TRBD1 (6 bases). The CDR3 has 14 residues. V lost 0 bases to trimming and J lost 4 bases, with 11 bases between them. Germline V CDR1 and CDR2: GTSNPN, SVGIG (reference sequence). The CDR3 loop is CAWSVGQGSDTQYF. The CDR3 nucleotides read TGTGCCTGGAGTGTAGGTCAGGGGTCAGATACGCAGTATTTT.

This clone was seen a handful of times. CDR3 DNA sequence: TGTGCCAGCAGCTTGGGGTCTAATTCACCCCTCCACTTT. This gives the protein CASSLGSNSPLHF. V gene TRBV7-7 combines with J gene TRBJ1-6; D remains unclear. Looked up from germline, CDR1 is SSHAT and CDR2 is FNYEAQ (reference sequence). The CDR3 has 13 amino acids. V lost 3 bases to trimming and J lost 6 bases, with 6 bases between them. The full variable domain, with the rest looked up from reference TRBV7-7 and TRBJ1-6, is GAGVSQSPRYKVTKRGQDVTLRCDPISSHATLYWYQQALGQGPEFLTYFNYEAQPDKSGLPSDRFSAERPEGSISTLTIQRTEQRDSAMYRCASSLGSNSPLHFGNGTRLTVT.

This chain connects TRBV27 to TRBJ1-1; D is unresolved. Deletions cut 5 bases from V and 3 bases from J, with 10 bases between. The CDR3 loop spans 13 amino acids. Germline V gene sequence: CDR1 MNHEY, CDR2 SMNVEV (reference sequence). The CDR3 protein is CASSPGGYTEAFF. The CDR3 DNA reads TGTGCCAGCAGTCCCGGAGGATACACTGAAGCTTTCTTT.